This T cell receptor beta chain was recorded in a study of T cell repertoires in cytomegalovirus infection (dated by TCRdb to about 2019). Background for the entire study: Donor HLA type was relevant to the analysis, because carriage of CMV infection together with the matching HLA type was indicated by public TCR beta signatures. The paper's findings and limits, for the study overall: In both this cohort and an independent roughly 400-donor cohort, the cumulative frequency of public TCR beta family members distinguished carriers of CMV infection plus the relevant HLA type. The ex vivo response was dominated by HLA-C-restricted CMV-specific TCR beta clonotypes, which also provided the single most frequent clonotype in two of eight donors.

Including the terminal cysteine and phenylalanine, the CDR3 comprises 15 residues. The kept DNA is CDR3 alone, 45 bases in frame from the first base. V and J lose 0 bases and 0 bases, and a span of 11 bases separates them. Via the germline V gene (reference sequence), CDR1 is DFQATT and CDR2 SNEGSKA. The instrument was an Illumina HiSeq 1500. The public reads were reanalyzed by TCRdb: fastp trimming at Q25, MiXCR alignment, in-frame beta chains only. Rows with one shared CDR3 protein collapse into an entry with the most common genes and DNA. This sample gives 130,000 or so distinct CDR3 sequences in total; under 8% of them show up just once. The ten largest clonotypes hold roughly 18% of the sample. This clonotype was found many times. The antigen this receptor binds is unknown. No quality values exist for individual bases; no much larger clone is one base distant.

The sequenced sample consisted of PBMCs. The receptor comes from a human donor in good health (CMV status not recorded). Some clones in this sample may be carry-over from other donors' samples. The V gene is TRBV20-1 and the J gene is TRBJ1-2; a tentative D call is TRBD1 (6 bases match). Read as DNA, the sequence is TGCAGTGCTAGAGATCCGGCAGGGGCTAACTATGGCTACACCTTC. It specifies CSARDPAGANYGYTF.